The TCR beta chain described here comes from a study of T cells in Graves' hyperthyroidism and ophthalmopathy (dated by TCRdb to about 2019). With regard to the full study: Peripheral blood was sampled at the time of initial diagnosis, prior to any treatment. To identify distinguishing TCR V-J signatures, a discovery cohort of some 100 patients was used, comprising 40 to 45 with Graves' ophthalmopathy and some 60 with stable Graves' hyperthyroidism. Prospective prediction of ophthalmopathy was tested in an independent validation cohort consisting of fewer than 20 hyperthyroidism patients and around 17 patients who later progressed to ophthalmopathy. For training and testing, the 110 or so patients in the discovery cohort were randomly divided in a 7:3 ratio. Thyroid tissue and blood T-cell repertoires from about six Graves' hyperthyroidism patients were also compared in the study. Following sampling, methimazole starting at 30 mg daily was given to hyperthyroidism patients, and high-dose intravenous methylprednisolone was given to ophthalmopathy patients. TCR Vbeta CDR3 sequencing of some 140 peripheral blood samples (around 45 ophthalmopathy, about 74 hyperthyroidism and roughly 17 progressor patients) is reported in the paper. The investigation overall reported the following: In validation, progression to ophthalmopathy was predicted by the model with nearly 71% sensitivity and under 85% specificity, a median of about 6.4 months before onset. Ophthalmopathy was separated from stable hyperthyroidism by a 13 V-J signature model, with approximately 86% sensitivity and just over 81% specificity obtained in cross-validation and 80%/75% obtained in testing. No statistical method was used to fix the sample size in advance, and group allocation was not hidden from the investigators. Blood samples also contained most of the expanded thyroid clonotypes (frequency above 0.001), which suggests that blood repertoires may reflect thyroid immune responses.

The CDR3, cysteine through phenylalanine, is 15 amino acids long. Only CDR3 DNA is held: 45 bases, read in frame from base 1. V has 5 bases trimmed and J has 7 bases trimmed; junction bases matching no gene number 10. The germline V gene supplies CDR1 SGHTA and CDR2 FQGNSA. The TCR beta CDR3 regions were amplified from the RNA transcripts. The TCR CDR3 was subjected to a first round of RT-PCR using the HTBI primer set and the Qiagen OneStep RT-PCR kit. A second multiplex PCR round built the libraries, followed by size selection and purification. Paired-end sequencing of the libraries was performed with 100 bp reads on an Illumina HiSeq2000. The original methods were these. Raw data were processed with SOAPnuke, discarding reads with adapters, uncalled bases, mean Phred below 15, or no exact constant-primer or identifier match. COPE v1.2.5 was used to merge high-quality paired reads, and clonotypes were defined as unique nucleotide sequences. MiTCR v1.1 was used to align clonotypes to the IMGT TRBV, TRBD and TRBJ reference segments. The analysis included only V-J combinations with a frequency above 0.0001, which together covered 99% to 99.2% of the repertoires. The TCS score was defined as the ratio of F50 (clonal expansion) to E x V (chaos), calculated using BLOSUM62-based TCRdist between CDR3 peptides within each V-J. Welch's t-statistics and random forest reduced roughly 530 V-J features to 13, which were used in a naive Bayes classifier (R e1071). Thyroid-blood repertoire similarity was quantified with the Morisita-Horn index. The raw public reads went through TCRdb reprocessing: fastp at Q25, MiXCR clone calling, in-frame beta chains kept. Merged by CDR3 protein, the rows form single entries marked with the most common genes and DNA. These V and J calls originate from TCRdb's pipeline instead of the authors' own analysis. Recorded for this sample are 85,000 to 110,000 distinct CDR3 sequences; 47% of them occurred a single time. The ten largest clones represent roughly 25% of the sample.

Turning to this clonotype: Its antigen specificity is not known. No qualities accompany the bases; no much larger clone lies one base away.

Stable Graves' hyperthyroidism was defined as no progression to ophthalmopathy during 18 months of follow-up. Hyperthyroidism patients were aged 18 to 65 years and newly diagnosed, with disease duration of less than 2 months. Patients with uncontrolled infections, other autoimmune diseases, pregnancy or lactation were excluded. Diagnoses were based on clinical symptoms, serum thyroxine and TRAb, thyroid ultrasound and orbital computed tomography. PBMCs were isolated from 8 to 10 ml of fresh peripheral blood by Ficoll-Paque density gradient centrifugation. Total RNA was extracted with Trizol reagent, and quality was checked on an Agilent 2100 Bioanalyzer.

Specimen: blood. The receptor was isolated from a man in his forties with Graves' hyperthyroidism. The chain couples TRBV7-2 to TRBJ1-4, and 7 junctional nucleotides match TRBD1. The DNA sequence follows: TGTGCCAGCAGCCTACCGACAGGGAGGGGTGAAAAACTGTTTTTT. It is translated as CASSLPTGRGEKLFF.